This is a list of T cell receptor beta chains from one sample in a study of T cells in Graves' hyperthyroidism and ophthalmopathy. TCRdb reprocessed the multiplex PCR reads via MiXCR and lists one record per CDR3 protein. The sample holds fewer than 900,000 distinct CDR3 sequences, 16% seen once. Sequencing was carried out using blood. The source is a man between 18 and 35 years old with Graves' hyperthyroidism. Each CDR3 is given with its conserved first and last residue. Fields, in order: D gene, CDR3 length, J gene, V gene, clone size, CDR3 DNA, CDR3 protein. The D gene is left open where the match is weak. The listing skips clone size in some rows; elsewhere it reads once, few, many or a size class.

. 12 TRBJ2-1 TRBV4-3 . TGCGCCAGCAGCCAAGTACTCGGTGAGCAGTTCTTC CASSQVLGEQFF
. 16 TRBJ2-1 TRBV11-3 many TGTGCCAGCAGCCGCCGGACTAATGATAGAATCAATGAGCAGTTCTTC CASSRRTNDRINEQFF
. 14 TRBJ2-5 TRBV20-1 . TGCAGTGCTTTCCGGGACACTTCACGCGAGACCCAGTACTTC CSAFRDTSRETQYF
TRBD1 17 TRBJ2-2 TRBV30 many TGTGCCTGGAGTAGCCGACAGGGGGAAGCTTACACCGGGGAGCTGTTTTTT CAWSSRQGEAYTGELFF
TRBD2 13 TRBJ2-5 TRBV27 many TGTGCCAGCAGCATTAGCGGGAAAGAGACCCAGTACTTC CASSISGKETQYF
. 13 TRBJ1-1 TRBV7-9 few TGTGCCAGCAGGACAGCCTTGAACACTGAAGCTTTCTTT CASRTALNTEAFF
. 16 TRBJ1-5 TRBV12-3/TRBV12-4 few TGTGCCAGCAGTAATGCTTGGACGGCTGAATCATTGCCCCAGCATTTT CASSNAWTAESLPQHF
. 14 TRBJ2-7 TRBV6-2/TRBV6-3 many TGTGCCAGCAGTCTCGATGGGGACACCTACGAGCAGTACTTC CASSLDGDTYEQYF
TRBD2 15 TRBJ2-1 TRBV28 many TGTGCCAGCAGTTTTCGGCTAGCGGGAAGGTGGGAGCAGTTCTTC CASSFRLAGRWEQFF
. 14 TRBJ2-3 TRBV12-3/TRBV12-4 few TGTGCCAGCAGTTTAGTATCGCAGGCAGATACGCAGTATTTT CASSLVSQADTQYF
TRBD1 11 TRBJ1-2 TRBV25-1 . TGTGCCAGCAGGACAGGGTCTGGCTACACCTTC CASRTGSGYTF
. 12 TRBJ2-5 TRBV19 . TGTGCCAGTAGTATAGGAGGGGAGACCCAGTACTTC CASSIGGETQYF
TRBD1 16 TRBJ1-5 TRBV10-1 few TGCGCCAGCAGTTTACCCCGGGGACAGGTGAATCAGCCCCAGCATTTT CASSLPRGQVNQPQHF
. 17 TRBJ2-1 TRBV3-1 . TGTGCCAGCAGCCAAAGTCAGCGGGTGAGCTCCTACAATGAGCAGTTCTTC CASSQSQRVSSYNEQFF
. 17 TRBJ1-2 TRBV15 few TGTGCCACCAGCAGAGACGGCCTGCCAGGGTGGAGCTATGGCTACACCTTC CATSRDGLPGWSYGYTF
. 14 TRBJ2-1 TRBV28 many TGTGCCAGCAGAATTAGTCCAGGGTATACTGAGCAGTTCTTC CASRISPGYTEQFF
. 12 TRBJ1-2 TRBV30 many TGTGCCTGGAGTGTAGCGCCCTCCGGCTACACCTTC CAWSVAPSGYTF
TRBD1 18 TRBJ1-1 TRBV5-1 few TGCGCCAGCAGCTTGGCCGGGGACCCGACAGGGGAGAACACTGAAGCTTTCTTT CASSLAGDPTGENTEAFF
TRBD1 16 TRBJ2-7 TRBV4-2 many TGTGCCAGCAGCCCAGGAAAGGGACAGGGAAGGTACGAGCAGTACTTC CASSPGKGQGRYEQYF
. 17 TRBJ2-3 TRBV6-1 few TGTGCCAGCCTGGCACGCGATCTGGAGCAAAAGCGAAATACGCAGTATTTT CASLARDLEQKRNTQYF
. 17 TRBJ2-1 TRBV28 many TGTGCCAGCACCCCGGCCCCTGGGGGAGGAGGCTACAATGAGCAGTTCTTC CASTPAPGGGGYNEQFF
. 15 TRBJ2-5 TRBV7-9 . TGTGCCAGCAGCCCTTATCGACAGGAACGAGAGACCCAGTACTTC CASSPYRQERETQYF
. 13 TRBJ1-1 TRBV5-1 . TGCGCCAACAGCTTGACAAGGGACACTGAAGCTTTCTTT CANSLTRDTEAFF
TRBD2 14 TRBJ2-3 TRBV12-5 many TGTGCTAGTGGTTCGCGGGGGAACACAGATACGCAGTATTTT CASGSRGNTDTQYF
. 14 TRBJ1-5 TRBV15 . TGTGCCACCAGCAGAGAATCCGGGGAGCAGCCCCAGCATTTT CATSRESGEQPQHF
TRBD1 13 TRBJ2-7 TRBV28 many TGTGCCAGCACCCCCAGGGGGCCCTACGAGCAGTACTTC CASTPRGPYEQYF
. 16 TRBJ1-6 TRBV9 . TGTGCCAGCAGCGTAAAGAGGGGAGGGAATAATTCACCCCTCCACTTT CASSVKRGGNNSPLHF
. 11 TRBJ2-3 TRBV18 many TGTGCCAGCTCACCTGGATTAACGCAGTATTTT CASSPGLTQYF
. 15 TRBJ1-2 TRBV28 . TGTGCCAGCACCACGACAGGACATCATCGCTATGGCTACACCTTC CASTTTGHHRYGYTF